The 20 T cell receptor beta chains given below trace back to one sample, sequenced in a study of CD8 T cells in Susac syndrome. cDNA came from about 0.5 to 1 ug RNA primed by random hexamers. In TCRdb, the immunoSEQ multiplex PCR reads were re-called with MiXCR into one record per CDR3 protein. Seen here are 150,000 to 250,000 distinct CDR3 sequences, about 96% observed once, and the top ten hold approximately 0.093%. The sequenced sample consisted of CD4+ T cells from PBMCs. The receptor set was obtained from a human donor with multiple sclerosis.

The V gene is TRBV5-1, the J gene TRBJ1-1; the D gene is possibly TRBD1 (5 bases). V was trimmed by 3 bases and J by 5 bases, leaving 11 bases between them. The length of the CDR3 is 13 residues. Germline values: CDR1 SGHRS, CDR2 YFSETQ. CDR3 sequence (DNA): TGCGCCAGCAGCTCTGCAGGGATAACTGAAGCTTTCTTT. This encodes CASSSAGITEAFF.

The chain combines TRBV29-1 with TRBJ2-4, with D hard to call. The V and J ends lost 0 bases and 3 bases respectively, with 9 bases between them. CDR1 and CDR2 from the germline V gene are SQVTM and ANQGSEA. The CDR3 spans 14 residues. As DNA, the CDR3 is TGCAGCGTTGAAGATCAGGTCAGCAAAAACATTCAGTACTTC. It yields the protein CSVEDQVSKNIQYF.

The rearrangement links TRBV24-1 to TRBJ1-5; D is ambiguous. The V end lost 0 bases, the J end lost 7 bases, and 9 bases lay between the germline ends. In germline, CDR1 is KGHDR, CDR2 SFDVKD. This CDR3 spans 14 amino acids. This CDR3 is CATSDLSASQPQHF. The DNA of the CDR3 is TGTGCCACCAGTGATTTGTCTGCCAGCCAGCCCCAGCATTTT.

This chain uses TRBV29-1 with TRBJ1-1; D may be TRBD1 (5 bases). Germline V gene data show CDR1 as SQVTM and CDR2 as ANQGSEA. The CDR3 has 13 residues. V lost 6 bases, J lost 3 bases, and 14 bases lay in between. The DNA for the CDR3 is TGCAGCGTCAGAGGGCGGGGGGACACTGAAGCTTTCTTT. This encodes CSVRGRGDTEAFF.

The J gene is TRBJ1-5, the V gene TRBV7-9; D possibly corresponds to TRBD1 (5 bases). The CDR3 length is 17 residues. Trimming stripped 5 bases from V and 1 base from J, with 18 bases between. Germline CDR1 reads SEHNR; CDR2 reads FQNEAQ (reference sequence). CDR3 DNA sequence: TGTGCCAGCAGCGGTTCGGCCGGGGCGGCGAGCAATCAGCCCCAGCATTTT. Encoded protein: CASSGSAGAASNQPQHF.

This clonotype was found once. The chain employs TRBV6-6 and TRBJ1-1; weak D call: TRBD1 (5 bases). Per germline, CDR1 MNHNY and CDR2 SVGAGI (reference sequence). This CDR3 is 13 amino acids long. V was clipped by 7 bases and J by 0 bases, with 9 bases between them. CDR3 region: CASKNRLNTEAFF. CDR3 DNA sequence: TGTGCCAGCAAGAACAGGTTGAACACTGAAGCTTTCTTT.

The chain uses TRBV7-9 and TRBJ2-7, with 9 positions matching TRBD2. The CDR3 has 15 residues. V lost 1 base and J lost 5; bases outside the gene matches: 6. Germline CDR1 SEHNR, CDR2 FQNEAQ (reference sequence). The CDR3 sequence is CASSLGIAGAHEQYF. The CDR3 bases are TGTGCCAGCAGCTTAGGAATAGCGGGAGCCCACGAGCAGTACTTC.

V usage is TRBV4-2 and J usage is TRBJ1-2; possibly TRBD1 for D (5 bases). Trimming removed 0 bases from V and 2 bases from J, with 7 bases in between. The CDR3 spans 14 residues. Germline V gene lookup returns CDR1 LGHNA and CDR2 YNFKEQ. The CDR3 reads CASSQDAGNYGYTF. The CDR3 coding sequence is TGTGCCAGCAGCCAAGATGCAGGGAACTATGGCTACACCTTC.

The chain employs TRBV30 and TRBJ1-6; 7 bases are shared with TRBD1. The CDR3 runs to 14 residues. V trimming: 2 bases; J trimming: 4 bases; junction bases outside the gene matches: 2. Germline lookup yields CDR1 GTSNPN and CDR2 SVGIG (reference sequence). This chain's CDR3 is CAWSPTGYNSPLHF. The CDR3 DNA is TGTGCCTGGAGTCCGACAGGGTATAATTCACCCCTCCACTTT.

The chain carries TRBV30 and TRBJ1-5; D uncertain. The germline gives CDR1 GTSNPN, CDR2 SVGIG (reference sequence). Trimming took off 2 bases at V and 3 bases at J, with 8 bases between the two ends. The length of the CDR3 is 13 residues. CDR3 amino acids: CAWSKADNQPQHF. The CDR3 DNA is TGTGCCTGGAGTAAGGCGGACAATCAGCCCCAGCATTTT.

This clonotype has more than one count but fewer than ten. The rearrangement links TRBV6-6 to TRBJ2-3, with D perhaps matching TRBD2 (7 bases). The V end was cut by 6 bases, the J end by 6 bases, with 13 bases between. CDR1 is MNHNY and CDR2 is SVGAGI in the germline V gene (reference sequence). The CDR3 runs to 13 residues. The CDR3 nucleotides are TGTGCCAGCAGCCCCGGGGGGCTGGATACGCAGTATTTT. Translating gives CASSPGGLDTQYF.

V usage is TRBV29-1 and J usage is TRBJ1-1, with D possibly TRBD1 on 5 matching bases. Per germline, CDR1 SQVTM and CDR2 ANQGSEA. This CDR3 spans 15 amino acids. The V and J ends lost 4 bases and 2 bases respectively, with 17 bases between them. CDR3 in amino acids: CSVGGPTAFNTEAFF. The CDR3 coding sequence is TGCAGCGTTGGGGGCCCGACAGCGTTTAACACTGAAGCTTTCTTT.

The chain joins TRBV30 to TRBJ1-2, with no clear D. The V gene lost 3 bases and the J gene lost 7 bases, with 9 bases spanning the gap. Germline V gene sequence: CDR1 GTSNPN, CDR2 SVGIG (reference sequence). CDR3 size: 11 residues. The CDR3 nucleotides are TGTGCCTGGAGCTATCAGGCTGGCTACACCTTC. Translated, it gives CAWSYQAGYTF. Based on the CDR3 plus reference TRBV30 and TRBJ1-2, the full variable domain is SQTIHQWPATLVQPVGSPLSLECTVEGTSNPNLYWYRQAAGRGLQLLFYSVGIGQISSEVPQNLSASRPQDRQFILSSKKLLLSDSGFYLCAWSYQAGYTFGSGTRLTVV.

The J gene is TRBJ2-2, the V gene TRBV5-1; D is perhaps TRBD1 (5 bases). V dropped 0 bases and J dropped 1 base, with 10 bases sitting between them. The CDR3 runs 16 residues. In germline, CDR1 is SGHRS, CDR2 YFSETQ. This CDR3 is CASSLDHQGNTGELFF. The CDR3 region has the DNA TGCGCCAGCAGCTTGGACCATCAGGGGAACACCGGGGAGCTGTTTTTT.

J is TRBJ2-1 and V is TRBV20-1; 8 nucleotides align to TRBD2. Germline-derived CDR1 and CDR2 are DFQATT and SNEGSKA (reference sequence). This CDR3 is 11 amino acids long. Trimming at V came to 2 bases and at J to 13 bases, leaving 4 bases not matched to a gene. CDR3 nucleotide sequence: TGCAGTGCTAGACCCGGGACTAGTCAGTTCTTC. It specifies CSARPGTSQFF.

This chain joins TRBV5-4 and TRBJ1-3; D call uncertain. CDR1 SGHNT and CDR2 YYREEE come from the germline V gene (reference sequence). This CDR3 region has 14 residues. The V end was cut by 3 bases, the J end by 0 bases, with 7 bases between. The CDR3 loop reads CASSSALSGNTIYF. CDR3 bases: TGTGCCAGCAGCTCGGCCCTCTCTGGAAACACCATATATTTT.

V usage is TRBV7-9 and J usage is TRBJ2-3; the D gene is possibly TRBD2 (6 bases). V lost 5 bases, J lost 2 bases, and 11 bases lay in between. CDR1 and CDR2 from the germline V gene are SEHNR and FQNEAQ (reference sequence). The CDR3 has 14 residues. CDR3 in amino acids: CASSDGLFTDTQYF. CDR3 bases: TGTGCCAGCAGCGACGGACTATTCACAGATACGCAGTATTTT.

The rearrangement links TRBV9 to TRBJ1-5; D remains ambiguous. The CDR3 loop spans 13 amino acids. Looked up from germline, CDR1 is SGDLS and CDR2 is YYNGEE. V lost 0 bases and J 8 bases, leaving 9 bases between the germline ends. The CDR3 nucleotides are TGTGCCAGCAGCGTAGCTTGGGATGAGCCCCAGCATTTT. Translation gives CASSVAWDEPQHF.

This chain uses TRBV20-1 with TRBJ1-1; no reliable D call. Trimming left V 6 bases short and J 1 base short, with 9 bases between. This CDR3 has 12 amino acids. Germline-derived CDR1 and CDR2 are DFQATT and SNEGSKA (reference sequence). Written as DNA, the CDR3 is TGCAGTGCCGTAGCACAGAACACTGAAGCTTTCTTT. Its protein product is CSAVAQNTEAFF.

V is TRBV4-2 and J is TRBJ2-4; 7 nucleotides match TRBD2. J was trimmed by 6 bases and V by 2 bases; bases with no gene match: 4. Germline V gene lookup returns CDR1 LGHNA and CDR2 YNFKEQ. The CDR3 consists of 14 residues. The DNA for the CDR3 is TGTGCCAGCAGCCAAAGCGGGACCGGAAACATTCAGTACTTC. Protein product: CASSQSGTGNIQYF.